The following is a T cell receptor (beta chain) sequence with its context. Germline loops: CDR1 MDHEN, CDR2 SYDVKM. Between the trimmed V and J ends, which lost 4 bases and 6 bases, there was a span of 16 bases. The CDR3 covers 14 residues. It was template switching that added a universal primer site, and there were unique molecular identifiers on the cDNA. TCRdb reprocessed the 5' RACE reads via MiXCR and lists one record per CDR3 protein. In the table there are about 280,000 distinct CDR3 sequences, about 8% of which are singletons. This specimen comes from a study of identical twins. Separately, the same data were catalogued under a study of yellow fever vaccine responses in identical twins.

This TCR was sampled from a woman between 18 and 29 years old in good health. Material: memory (CD45RO+) T cells sorted from blood. V is TRBV28 and J is TRBJ2-7, with D possibly TRBD2 on 5 matching bases. CDR3 nucleotide sequence: TGTGCCAGCAGTTCTACGGACCTCCGGGGCGAGCAGTACTTC. Translated, it gives CASSSTDLRGEQYF. The full variable domain, with the rest looked up from reference TRBV28 and TRBJ2-7, is DVKVTQSSRYLVKRTGEKVFLECVQDMDHENMFWYRQDPGLGLRLIYFSYDVKMKEKGDIPEGYSVSREKKERFSLILESASTNQTSMYLCASSSTDLRGEQYFGPGTRLTVT.